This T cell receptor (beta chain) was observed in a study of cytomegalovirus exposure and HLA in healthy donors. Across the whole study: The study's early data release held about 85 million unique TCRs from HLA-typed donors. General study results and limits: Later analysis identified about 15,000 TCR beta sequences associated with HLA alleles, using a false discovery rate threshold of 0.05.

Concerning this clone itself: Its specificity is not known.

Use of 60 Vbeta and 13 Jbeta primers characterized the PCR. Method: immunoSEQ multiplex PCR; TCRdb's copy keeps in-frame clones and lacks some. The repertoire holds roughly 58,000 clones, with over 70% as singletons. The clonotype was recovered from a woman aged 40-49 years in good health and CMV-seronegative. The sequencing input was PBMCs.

The CDR3 DNA reads TGTGCCAGCAGTTCGGGACAGGGGGACTCCGAGCAGTACTTC. This sequence encodes CASSSGQGDSEQYF. The chain links TRBV28 to TRBJ2-7; 11 bases agree with TRBD1. Germline values: CDR1 MDHEN, CDR2 SYDVKM. The CDR3 has 14 amino acids. J lost 6 bases, V lost 4 bases, and 5 bases had no gene match.